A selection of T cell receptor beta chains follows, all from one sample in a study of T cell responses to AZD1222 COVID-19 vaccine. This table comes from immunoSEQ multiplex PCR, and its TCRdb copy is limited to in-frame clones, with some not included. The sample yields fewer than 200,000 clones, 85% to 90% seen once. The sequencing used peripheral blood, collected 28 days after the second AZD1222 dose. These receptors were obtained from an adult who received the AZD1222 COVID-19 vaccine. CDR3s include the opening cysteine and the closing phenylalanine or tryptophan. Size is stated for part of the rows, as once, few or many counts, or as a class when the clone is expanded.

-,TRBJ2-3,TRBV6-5,CASSYSSRGTDTQYF
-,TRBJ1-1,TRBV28,CASSLVGLNTEAFF
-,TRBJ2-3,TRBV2,CASSMAGGLDTQYF
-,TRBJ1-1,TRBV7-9,CASSSYQRGGTEAFF
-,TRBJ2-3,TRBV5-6,CASSLKTSITDTQYF
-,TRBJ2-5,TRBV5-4,CASSLETSGETQYF
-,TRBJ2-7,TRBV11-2,CASSLWQGAKLSSYEQYF
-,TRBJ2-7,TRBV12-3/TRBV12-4,CASSLFRGEQYF
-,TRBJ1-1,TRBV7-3,CASSLTEGTEAFF
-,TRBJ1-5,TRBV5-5,CASSLQGYQPQHF
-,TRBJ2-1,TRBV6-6,CASSYSTRGGLDEQFF
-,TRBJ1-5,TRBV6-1,CASSGRTGFSNQPQHF
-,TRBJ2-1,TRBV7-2,CASSLTVGRGENEQFF
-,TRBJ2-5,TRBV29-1,CSVVGAGQETQYF
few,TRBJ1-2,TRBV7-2,CASSSRGQSNYGYTF
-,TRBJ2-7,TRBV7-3,CASSLLAGGGEQYF